These 11 T cell receptor beta chains originate from one sample sequenced in a study of blood T cell repertoires in COVID-19. Profiled with immunoSEQ multiplex PCR; TCRdb holds only in-frame clones, not every one. The table shows roughly 91,000 clones, with roughly 84% occurring only once. Sequenced material: peripheral blood. These receptors came from an older man with acute or convalescent COVID-19.

The chain recombines TRBV27 with TRBJ2-7; 9 nucleotides align to TRBD1. The germline CDR1 and CDR2 sequences are MNHEY and SMNVEV (reference sequence). The CDR3 loop spans 14 amino acids. The V and J ends lost 6 bases and 4 bases, in that order; junction bases with no gene match: 7. CDR3 DNA sequence: TGTGCCAGCAGGGGGACAGGGAGAAGGTACGAGCAGTACTTC. It specifies CASRGTGRRYEQYF.

This clone has ten or more counts. V usage is TRBV7-9 and J usage is TRBJ2-7, with D perhaps matching TRBD1 (5 bases). Trimming left V 1 base short and J 2 bases short, with 9 bases between. This CDR3 has 14 residues. Germline V gene sequence: CDR1 SEHNR, CDR2 FQNEAQ (reference sequence). In nucleotides, the CDR3 is TGTGCCAGCAGCTTAGAGCAGGGCCCCTACGAGCAGTACTTC. This codes for CASSLEQGPYEQYF.

This clone showed up just once. The chain carries TRBV6-6 and TRBJ2-1, with a possible D match to TRBD1 (6 bases). V lost 4 bases to trimming and J lost 7 bases, with 11 bases between them. Germline V CDR1 and CDR2: MNHNY, SVGAGI (reference sequence). CDR3 length equals 13 residues. For the CDR3, the DNA is TGTGCCAGCAGTTTGGACAGCTCGAATGAGCAGTTCTTC. Its translation is CASSLDSSNEQFF.

The CDR3 DNA reads TGCGCCACGGCCCCTAGCTATAATTCACCCCTCCACTTT. This encodes CATAPSYNSPLHF. This chain joins TRBV10-2 and TRBJ1-6; unclear D gene. Germline V gives CDR1 WSHSY, CDR2 SAAADI. Deletions cut 10 bases from V and 3 bases from J, with 10 bases between. This CDR3 is 13 amino acids long.

A word on this clone: Other DNA sequences of this sample code for an identical CDR3. The J gene is TRBJ2-1, the V gene TRBV5-1, with TRBD2 matching 8 bases. This CDR3 region has 15 residues. In germline, CDR1 is SGHRS, CDR2 YFSETQ. The trim removed 2 bases at V and 0 bases at J, leaving 1 base unmatched. For the CDR3, the DNA is TGCGCCAGCAGCTTAACTAGCGGCTCCTACAATGAGCAGTTCTTC. It yields the protein CASSLTSGSYNEQFF.

V and J are TRBV18 and TRBJ2-5; the D is unclear. CDR1 and CDR2 (germline): KGHSH, LQKENI. CDR3 length: 12 amino acids. Trimming left V 3 bases short and J 5 bases short, with 7 bases between. CDR3 residues: CASSPLEETQYF. The CDR3 nucleotides are TGTGCCAGCTCACCTTTAGAGGAGACCCAGTACTTC.

The chain combines TRBV2 with TRBJ1-6, with 9 bases aligning to TRBD1. The CDR3 is 15 residues long. Germline CDR1 reads SNHLY; CDR2 reads FYNNEI. V trimming: 7 bases; J trimming: 7 bases; junction bases outside the gene matches: 8. Here the CDR3 reads CASMVETGGNSPLHF. In DNA, the CDR3 is TGTGCCAGCATGGTGGAGACAGGGGGAAATTCACCCCTCCACTTT.

This chain joins TRBV5-1 and TRBJ2-7; 9 positions match TRBD1. Germline assignment: CDR1 SGHRS and CDR2 YFSETQ. The junction had 2 bases not matched to a gene; V was cut back by 0 bases and J by 4 bases. The CDR3 is 14 amino acids. The CDR3 spells CASSLAGTGYEQYF. For the CDR3, the DNA is TGCGCCAGCAGCTTGGCAGGGACAGGGTACGAGCAGTACTTC.

This rearrangement joins TRBV6-5 to TRBJ1-5; 7 bases are a match to TRBD1. Germline-derived CDR1 and CDR2 are MNHEY and SVGAGI. The trim removed 8 bases at V and 7 bases at J, leaving 8 bases unmatched. The CDR3 has 13 amino acids. The chain's CDR3 is CASGRGLGQPQHF. CDR3 DNA sequence: TGTGCCAGCGGTAGGGGGCTAGGGCAGCCCCAGCATTTT.

In DNA, the CDR3 is TGTGCCAGCAGTTTTAAACAGCGCACAGATACGCAGTATTTT. Residues: CASSFKQRTDTQYF. The chain links TRBV28 to TRBJ2-3, with D hard to call. With 3 bases removed from V and 1 base from J, the gap between germline ends came to 8 bases. CDR1 is MDHEN and CDR2 is SYDVKM in the germline V gene. The CDR3 totals 14 residues.

The chain links TRBV2 to TRBJ2-2; 8 positions agree with TRBD1. This CDR3 has 13 residues. The V gene end was trimmed by 5 bases and the J gene end by 6 bases; junction bases not matched to a gene: 2. Germline values: CDR1 SNHLY, CDR2 FYNNEI. CDR3 amino acids: CASSRQGSGELFF. In DNA form, the CDR3 reads TGTGCCAGCAGTCGACAGGGGTCCGGGGAGCTGTTTTTT.